The source of this TCR beta chain is a study of blood T cells in healthy people across ages. Study background: T cells yielded about one barcoded beta molecule per two cells through template switching.

Next came a second PCR, run for roughly 6 to 11 cycles, which used a sample-barcoded 5' primer along with a J-beta primer mix. TCRdb re-called the 5' RACE reads with MiXCR, one entry per CDR3 protein. The data show about 1.4 million distinct CDR3 sequences, 55% to 75% seen once. General observations from the study: Unsorted PBMC material precluded a definitive naive versus antigen-experienced comparison.

Per germline, CDR1 MGHDK and CDR2 SYGVNS. This CDR3 spans 18 amino acids. J was trimmed by 2 bases and V by 3 bases; bases with no gene match: 12. Notes on this clonotype: Its target is unknown.

The amount of total RNA extracted per sample was at least 5 micrograms. This clonotype originated in a man aged 18 to 29 in good health. Sample: blood. The chain couples TRBV25-1 to TRBJ2-3, with 9 positions matching TRBD2. As DNA, the CDR3 is TGTGCCAGCAGTGACACCGGGACTAGCCCTCGACTCACAGATACGCAGTATTTT. It yields the protein CASSDTGTSPRLTDTQYF.